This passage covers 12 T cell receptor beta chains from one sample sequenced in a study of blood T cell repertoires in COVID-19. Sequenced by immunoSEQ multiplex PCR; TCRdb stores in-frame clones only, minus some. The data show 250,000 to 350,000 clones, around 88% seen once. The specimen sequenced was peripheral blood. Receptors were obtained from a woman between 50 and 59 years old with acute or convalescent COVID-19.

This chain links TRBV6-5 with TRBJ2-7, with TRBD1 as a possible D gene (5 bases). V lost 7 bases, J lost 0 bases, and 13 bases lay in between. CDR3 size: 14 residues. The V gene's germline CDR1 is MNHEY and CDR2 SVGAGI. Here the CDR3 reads CASTVGQSSYEQYV. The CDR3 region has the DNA TGTGCCAGCACCGTGGGGCAGAGCTCCTACGAGCAGTACGTC.

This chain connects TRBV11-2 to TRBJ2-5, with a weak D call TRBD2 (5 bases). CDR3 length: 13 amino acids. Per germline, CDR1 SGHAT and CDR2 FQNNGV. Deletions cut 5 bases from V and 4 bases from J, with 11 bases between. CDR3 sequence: CASSTTRRETQYF. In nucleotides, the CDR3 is TGTGCCAGCAGCACCACTAGACGAGAGACCCAGTACTTC. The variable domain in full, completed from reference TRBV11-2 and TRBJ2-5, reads EAGVAQSPRYKIIEKRQSVAFWCNPISGHATLYWYQQILGQGPKLLIQFQNNGVVDDSQLPKDRFSAERLKGVDSTLKIQPAKLEDSAVYLCASSTTRRETQYFGPGTRLLVL.

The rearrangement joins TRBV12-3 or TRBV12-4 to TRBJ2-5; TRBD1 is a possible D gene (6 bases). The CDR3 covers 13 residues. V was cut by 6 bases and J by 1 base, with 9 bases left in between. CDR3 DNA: TGTGCCAGCAGAGGGGGTTTCCAAGAGACCCAGTACTTC. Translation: CASRGGFQETQYF.

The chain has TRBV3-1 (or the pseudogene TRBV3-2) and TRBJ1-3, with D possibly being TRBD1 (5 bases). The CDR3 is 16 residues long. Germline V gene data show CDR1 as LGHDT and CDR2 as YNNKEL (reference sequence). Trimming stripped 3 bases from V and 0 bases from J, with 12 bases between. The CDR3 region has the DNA TGTGCCAGCAGCCATGGGACTTCTAGCTCTGGAAACACCATATATTTT. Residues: CASSHGTSSSGNTIYF.

CDR3 DNA: TGTGCCAGCAGTTTGCCGGGAATCACTGAAGCTTTCTTT. This translates into CASSLPGITEAFF. The chain combines TRBV28 with TRBJ1-1; D is unresolved. The CDR3 is 13 amino acids. V was shortened by 3 bases and J by 4 bases, with 9 bases between the two germline ends. The germline V gene has CDR1 MDHEN and CDR2 SYDVKM.

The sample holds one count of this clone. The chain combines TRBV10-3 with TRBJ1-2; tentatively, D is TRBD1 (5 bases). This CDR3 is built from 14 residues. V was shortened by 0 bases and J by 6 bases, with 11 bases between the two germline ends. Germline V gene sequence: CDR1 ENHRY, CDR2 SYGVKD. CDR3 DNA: TGTGCCATCAGTGAGTCGATGACAGCCAATGGCTACACCTTC. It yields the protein CAISESMTANGYTF.

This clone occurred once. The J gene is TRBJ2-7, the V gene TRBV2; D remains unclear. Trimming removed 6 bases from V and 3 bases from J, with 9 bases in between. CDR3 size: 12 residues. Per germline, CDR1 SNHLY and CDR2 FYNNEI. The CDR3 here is CASSPPLYEQYV. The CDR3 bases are TGTGCCAGCAGCCCCCCCCTCTACGAGCAGTACGTC.

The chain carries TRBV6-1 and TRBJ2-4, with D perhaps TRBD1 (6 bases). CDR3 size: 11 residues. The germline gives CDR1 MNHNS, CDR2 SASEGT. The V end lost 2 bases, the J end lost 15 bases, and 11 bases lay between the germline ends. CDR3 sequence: CASSEQGWSYF. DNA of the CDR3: TGTGCCAGCAGTGAACAGGGGTGGTCGTACTTC.

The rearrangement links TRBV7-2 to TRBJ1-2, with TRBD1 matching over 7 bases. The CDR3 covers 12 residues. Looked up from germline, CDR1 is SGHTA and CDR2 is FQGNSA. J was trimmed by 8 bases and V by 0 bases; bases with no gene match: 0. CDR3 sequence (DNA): TGTGCCAGCAGCTTAGCAGGGGGCGGCTACACCTTC. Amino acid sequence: CASSLAGGGYTF.

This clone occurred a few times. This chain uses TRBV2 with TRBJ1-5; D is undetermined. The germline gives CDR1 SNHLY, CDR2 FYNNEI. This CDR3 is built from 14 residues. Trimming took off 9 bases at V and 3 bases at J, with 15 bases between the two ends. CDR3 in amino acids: CASWEGGPNQPQHF. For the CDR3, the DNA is TGTGCCAGTTGGGAGGGAGGCCCCAATCAGCCCCAGCATTTT.

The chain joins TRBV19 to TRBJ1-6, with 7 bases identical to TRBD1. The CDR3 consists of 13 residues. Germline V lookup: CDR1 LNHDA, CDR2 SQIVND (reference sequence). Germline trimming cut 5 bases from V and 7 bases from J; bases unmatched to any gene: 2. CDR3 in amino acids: CASSAGGNSPLHF. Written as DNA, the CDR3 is TGTGCCAGTAGTGCAGGGGGAAATTCACCCCTCCACTTT.

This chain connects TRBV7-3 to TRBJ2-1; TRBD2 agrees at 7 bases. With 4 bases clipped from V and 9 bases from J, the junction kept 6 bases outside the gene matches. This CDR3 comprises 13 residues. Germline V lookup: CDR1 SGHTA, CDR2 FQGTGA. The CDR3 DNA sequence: TGTGCCAGCAGCTCAGTAGCGGGTGGTGAGCAGTTCTTC. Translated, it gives CASSSVAGGEQFF.